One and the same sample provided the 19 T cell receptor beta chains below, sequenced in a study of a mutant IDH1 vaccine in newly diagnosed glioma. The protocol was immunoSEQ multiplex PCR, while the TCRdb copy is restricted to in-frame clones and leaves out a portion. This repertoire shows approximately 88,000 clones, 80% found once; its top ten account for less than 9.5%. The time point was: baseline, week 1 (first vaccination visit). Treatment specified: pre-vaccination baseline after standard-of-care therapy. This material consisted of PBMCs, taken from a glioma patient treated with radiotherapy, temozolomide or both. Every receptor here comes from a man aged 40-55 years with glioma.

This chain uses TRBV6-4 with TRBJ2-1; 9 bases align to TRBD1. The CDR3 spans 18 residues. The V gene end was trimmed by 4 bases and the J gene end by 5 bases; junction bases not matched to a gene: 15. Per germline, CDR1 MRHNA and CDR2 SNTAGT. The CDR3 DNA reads TGTGCCAGCAGTGCCCTAAGTTCCGGGACAGGGAACCACAATGAGCAGTTCTTC. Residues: CASSALSSGTGNHNEQFF.

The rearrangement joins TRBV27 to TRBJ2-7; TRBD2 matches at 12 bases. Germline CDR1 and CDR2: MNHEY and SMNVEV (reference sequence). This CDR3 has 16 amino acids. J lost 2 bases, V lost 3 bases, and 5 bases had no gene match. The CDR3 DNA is TGTGCCAGCAGTTTTTTACTAGCGGGGGGTGCCTACGAGCAGTACTTC. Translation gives CASSFLLAGGAYEQYF.

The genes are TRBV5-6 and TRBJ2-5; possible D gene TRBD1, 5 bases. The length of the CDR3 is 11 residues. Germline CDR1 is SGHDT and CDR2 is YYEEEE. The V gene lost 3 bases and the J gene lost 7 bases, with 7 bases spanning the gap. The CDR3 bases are TGTGCCAGCAGCTACCAGGGGACCCAGTACTTC. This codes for CASSYQGTQYF.

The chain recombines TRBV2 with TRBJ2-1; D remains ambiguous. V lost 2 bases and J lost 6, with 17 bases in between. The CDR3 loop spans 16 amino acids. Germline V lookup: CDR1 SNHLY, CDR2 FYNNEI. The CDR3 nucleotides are TGTGCCAGCAGTGAACTTCGCCGGTTACCGTCCAATGAGCAGTTCTTC. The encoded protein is CASSELRRLPSNEQFF.

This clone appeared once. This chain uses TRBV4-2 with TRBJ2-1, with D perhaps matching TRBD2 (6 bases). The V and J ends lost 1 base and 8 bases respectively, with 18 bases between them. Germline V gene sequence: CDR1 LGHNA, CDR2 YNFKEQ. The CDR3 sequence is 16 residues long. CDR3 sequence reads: CASSQAGSREVDEQFF. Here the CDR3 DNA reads TGTGCCAGCAGCCAAGCGGGGTCCAGGGAGGTAGATGAGCAGTTCTTC.

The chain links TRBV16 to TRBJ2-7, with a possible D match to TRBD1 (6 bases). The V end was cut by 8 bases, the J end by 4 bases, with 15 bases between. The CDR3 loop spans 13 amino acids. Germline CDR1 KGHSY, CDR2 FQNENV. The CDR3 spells CASLRTGSYEQYF. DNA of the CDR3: TGTGCCAGCTTGAGAACAGGGTCGTACGAGCAGTACTTC.

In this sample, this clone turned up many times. The CDR3 loop reads CASGFGGIYGYTF. The CDR3 DNA is TGTGCTAGTGGTTTTGGGGGGATCTATGGCTACACCTTC. This chain uses TRBV12-5 with TRBJ1-2; perhaps TRBD1 as D (5 bases). Germline values: CDR1 LGHNT, CDR2 FRNRAP. V was shortened by 3 bases and J by 4 bases, with 9 bases between the two germline ends. CDR3 size: 13 residues.

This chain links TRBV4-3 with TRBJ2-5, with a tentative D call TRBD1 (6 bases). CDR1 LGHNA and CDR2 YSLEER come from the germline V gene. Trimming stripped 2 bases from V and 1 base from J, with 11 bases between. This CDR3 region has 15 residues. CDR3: CASSQTGTLQETQYF. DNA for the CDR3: TGCGCCAGCAGCCAAACAGGGACACTCCAAGAGACCCAGTACTTC.

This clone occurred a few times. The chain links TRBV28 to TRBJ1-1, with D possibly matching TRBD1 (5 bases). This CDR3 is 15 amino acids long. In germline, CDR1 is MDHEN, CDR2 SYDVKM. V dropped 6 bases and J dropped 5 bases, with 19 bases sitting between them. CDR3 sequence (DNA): TGTGCCAGCAGGGATCCTCCAGGGAGGAGGACTGAAGCTTTCTTT. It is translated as CASRDPPGRRTEAFF.

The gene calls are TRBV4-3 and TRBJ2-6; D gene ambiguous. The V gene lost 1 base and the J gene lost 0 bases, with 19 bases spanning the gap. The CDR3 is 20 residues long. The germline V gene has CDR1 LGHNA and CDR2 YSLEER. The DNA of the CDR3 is TGCGCCAGCAGCCAAGGTATGACGTTAGCCCTGGGCTCTGGGGCCAACGTCCTGACTTTC. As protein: CASSQGMTLALGSGANVLTF.

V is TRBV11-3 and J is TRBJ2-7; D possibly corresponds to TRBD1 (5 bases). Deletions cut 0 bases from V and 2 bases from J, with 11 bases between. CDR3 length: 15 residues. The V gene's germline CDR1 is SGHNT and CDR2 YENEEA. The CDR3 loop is CASSLEGTGPYEQYF. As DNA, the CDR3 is TGTGCCAGCAGCTTAGAAGGTACAGGACCCTACGAGCAGTACTTC.

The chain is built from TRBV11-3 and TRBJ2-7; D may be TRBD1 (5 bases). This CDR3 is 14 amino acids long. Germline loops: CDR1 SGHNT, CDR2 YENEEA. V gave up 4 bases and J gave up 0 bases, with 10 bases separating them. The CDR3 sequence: CASSSTESSYEQYF. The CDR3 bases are TGTGCCAGCAGCTCGACAGAAAGCTCCTACGAGCAGTACTTC.

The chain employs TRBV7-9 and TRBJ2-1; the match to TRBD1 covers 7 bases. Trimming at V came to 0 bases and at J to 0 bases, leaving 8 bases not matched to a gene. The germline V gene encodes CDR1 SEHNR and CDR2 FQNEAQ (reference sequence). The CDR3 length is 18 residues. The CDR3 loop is CASSLALRQGRSYNEQFF. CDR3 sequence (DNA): TGTGCCAGCAGCTTAGCCCTCCGACAGGGACGCTCCTACAATGAGCAGTTCTTC.

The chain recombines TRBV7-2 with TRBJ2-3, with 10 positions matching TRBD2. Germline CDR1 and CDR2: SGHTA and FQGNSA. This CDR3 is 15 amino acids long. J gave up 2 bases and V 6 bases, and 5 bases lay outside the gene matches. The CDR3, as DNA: TGTGCCAGCAGTAAGCGGGGGGGCTCCACAGATACGCAGTATTTT. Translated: CASSKRGGSTDTQYF.

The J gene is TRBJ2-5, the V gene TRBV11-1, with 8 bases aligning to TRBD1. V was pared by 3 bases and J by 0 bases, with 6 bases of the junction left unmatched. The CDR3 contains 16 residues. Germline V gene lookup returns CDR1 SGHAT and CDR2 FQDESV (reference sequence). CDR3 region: CASSFRTGTYQETQYF. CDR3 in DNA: TGTGCCAGCAGCTTCCGGACAGGGACCTACCAAGAGACCCAGTACTTC.

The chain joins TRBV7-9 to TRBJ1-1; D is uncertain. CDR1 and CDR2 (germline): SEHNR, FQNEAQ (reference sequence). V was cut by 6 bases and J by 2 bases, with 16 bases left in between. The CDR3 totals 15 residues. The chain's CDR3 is CASSQSGIGNTEAFF. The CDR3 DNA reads TGTGCCAGCAGTCAAAGTGGGATCGGAAACACTGAAGCTTTCTTT.

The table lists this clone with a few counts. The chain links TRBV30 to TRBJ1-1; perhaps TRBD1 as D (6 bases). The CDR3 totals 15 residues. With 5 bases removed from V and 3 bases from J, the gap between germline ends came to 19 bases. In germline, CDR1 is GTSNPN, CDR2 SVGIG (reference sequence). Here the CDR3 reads CAWGPLDSLDTEAFF. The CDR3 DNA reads TGTGCCTGGGGTCCCTTGGACAGCCTAGACACTGAAGCTTTCTTT.

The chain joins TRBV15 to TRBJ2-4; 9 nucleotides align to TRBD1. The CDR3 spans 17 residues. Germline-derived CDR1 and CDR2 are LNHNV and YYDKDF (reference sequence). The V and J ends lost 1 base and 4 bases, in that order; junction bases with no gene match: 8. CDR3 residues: CATSRGGGQGQKNIQYF. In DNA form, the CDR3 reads TGTGCCACCAGCAGAGGAGGGGGACAGGGACAAAAAAACATTCAGTACTTC.

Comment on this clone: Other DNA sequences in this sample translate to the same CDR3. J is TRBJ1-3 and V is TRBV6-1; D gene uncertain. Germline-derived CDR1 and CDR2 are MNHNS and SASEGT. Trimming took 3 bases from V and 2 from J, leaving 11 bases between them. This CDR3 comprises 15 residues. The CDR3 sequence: CASSDSFGPGNTIYF. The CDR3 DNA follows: TGTGCCAGCAGTGATTCGTTCGGTCCTGGAAACACCATATATTTT.